The TCR beta chain under discussion was sequenced for a study of control samples from healthy donors and cancer patients. Some clones are missing from TCRdb's copy, which holds only in-frame ones; the method was immunoSEQ multiplex PCR. The data show over 100,000 clones, with 90% seen just once and 3.5% to 4.5% held by the top ten. Sequencing was done on a sample of blood. The source is a human donor in good health. The donor label of this sample is uncertain.

The DNA for the CDR3 is TGTGCTAGTTCTAAGGGTTCTAATGAAAAACTGTTTTTT. Its translation is CASSKGSNEKLFF. The rearrangement uses TRBV12-5 and TRBJ1-4; no definite D call. CDR1 and CDR2 (germline): LGHNT, FRNRAP. Trimming stripped 8 bases from V and 3 bases from J, with 10 bases between. This CDR3 spans 13 amino acids.